The next 13 T cell receptor beta chains were all read from a single sample in a study of T cell repertoires in cytomegalovirus infection. MiXCR was run by TCRdb on the reads, yielding one entry per CDR3 protein. The sample carries tens of thousands of distinct CDR3 sequences, 4% recorded once. Material for sequencing was PBMCs. The receptors derive from a human donor in good health (CMV status not recorded). Some clones in this sample may be carry-over from other donors' samples.

This clonotype appeared many times. This rearrangement joins TRBV5-1 to TRBJ2-3; 7 bases agree with TRBD1. This CDR3 spans 15 amino acids. Germline CDR1 reads SGHRS; CDR2 reads YFSETQ. The trim removed 5 bases at V and 2 bases at J, leaving 8 bases unmatched. The CDR3 coding sequence is TGCGCCAGCAGGTACCGGGACAGCTACACAGATACGCAGTATTTT. Translated, it gives CASRYRDSYTDTQYF. The full variable domain, in which reference TRBV5-1 and TRBJ2-3 provide the parts outside the CDR3, is KAGVTQTPRYLIKTRGQQVTLSCSPISGHRSVSWYQQTPGQGLQFLFEYFSETQRNKGNFPGRFSGRQFSNSRSEMNVSTLELGDSALYLCASRYRDSYTDTQYFGPGTRLTVL.

This clonotype was counted many times. The chain couples TRBV12-5 to TRBJ1-2, with D uncertain. Per the germline V gene, CDR1 is LGHNT and CDR2 is FRNRAP. The CDR3 sequence is 12 residues long. The ends were cut back, 1 base at V and 8 bases at J, with 8 bases in the middle. The CDR3 DNA reads as TGTGCTAGTGGTTTGGGAACGCGGGGCTACACCTTC. This codes for CASGLGTRGYTF.

This clonotype was found many times. V is TRBV6-2 or TRBV6-3 and J is TRBJ1-2; D gene unclear. The CDR3 consists of 12 residues. Trimming cost V 6 bases and J 1 base, with 6 bases left between them. CDR1 is MNHEY, CDR2 SVGEGT, per germline. DNA of the CDR3: TGTGCCAGCAGGCCAAGTAACTATGGCTACACCTTC. It specifies CASRPSNYGYTF.

This clonotype came up many times. The chain links TRBV6-6 to TRBJ2-1; TRBD2 matches at 7 bases. Germline assignment: CDR1 MNHNY and CDR2 SVGAGI (reference sequence). With 0 bases clipped from V and 3 bases from J, the junction kept 8 bases outside the gene matches. CDR3 length: 17 amino acids. The CDR3, as DNA: TGTGCCAGCAGTTACTCTGCTCCGGGGGGTTTCTACAATGAGCAGTTCTTC. This translates into CASSYSAPGGFYNEQFF.

Many counts were recorded for this clonotype. This sequence joins TRBV7-2 and TRBJ2-1, with D possibly being TRBD1 (6 bases). Germline V lookup: CDR1 SGHTA, CDR2 FQGNSA. V lost 1 base, J lost 6 bases, and 7 bases lay in between. This CDR3 is built from 13 residues. Here the CDR3 DNA reads TGTGCCAGCAGCTTAGTAGGGGGCAATGAGCAGTTCTTC. Translating gives CASSLVGGNEQFF.

This clonotype has a count of ten or more. The junction departs from germline at one end; a sequencing error may be responsible. This sequence joins TRBV2 and TRBJ2-1, with D possibly being TRBD2 (5 bases). The CDR3 consists of 15 residues. Germline V CDR1 and CDR2: SNHLY, FYNNEI. The CDR3 nucleotides read TGTGCCAGCAGTAAAGCGGTCAGCGCCTACAATGAGCAGTTCTTC. Translation gives CASSKAVSAYNEQFF.

This clonotype was seen many times. J is TRBJ1-2 and V is TRBV28; 8 positions agree with TRBD1. This CDR3 is built from 15 residues. V lost 2 bases, J lost 8 bases, and 10 bases stayed unmatched. Germline V gene data show CDR1 as MDHEN and CDR2 as SYDVKM. CDR3 loop: CASSLTIGQGRGYTF. In DNA, the CDR3 is TGTGCCAGCAGTTTAACCATCGGACAGGGCCGGGGCTACACCTTC.

This clonotype was recorded many times. The chain combines TRBV7-2 with TRBJ2-3; 12 bases are shared with TRBD2. J gave up 3 bases and V 1 base, and 2 bases lay outside the gene matches. CDR3 length: 16 residues. Germline-derived CDR1 and CDR2 are SGHTA and FQGNSA. This CDR3 is CASSLGGLAGTDTQYF. The CDR3 DNA is TGTGCCAGCAGCTTAGGTGGACTAGCGGGGACAGATACGCAGTATTTT.

This clonotype was detected ten times or more. The CDR3 loop is CASSLDHFKQFF. The CDR3 bases are TGTGCCAGCAGCTTGGACCATTTCAAGCAGTTCTTC. V is TRBV7-2 and J is TRBJ2-1; D remains unclear. The germline V gene has CDR1 SGHTA and CDR2 FQGNSA. V was pared by 3 bases and J by 11 bases, with 11 bases between. The CDR3 spans 12 residues.

This clonotype has ten or more counts. The gene calls are TRBV7-2 and TRBJ2-3; D unclear. V lost 2 bases and J 5 bases, leaving 8 bases between the germline ends. From germline, CDR1 is SGHTA and CDR2 FQGNSA. This CDR3 is built from 13 residues. The CDR3 coding sequence is TGTGCCAGCAGCTTAAACAGAAAAGATACGCAGTATTTT. It specifies CASSLNRKDTQYF. Using reference TRBV7-2 and TRBJ2-3 for the parts outside the CDR3, the full variable domain is GAGVSQSPSNKVTEKGKDVELRCDPISGHTALYWYRQSLGQGLEFLIYFQGNSAPDKSGLPSDRFSAERTGGSVSTLTIQRTQQEDSAVYLCASSLNRKDTQYFGPGTRLTVL.

This clonotype was seen at least ten times. The chain has TRBV7-2 and TRBJ2-7, with D tentatively TRBD2 (5 bases). The CDR3 has 13 amino acids. V was clipped by 2 bases and J by 4 bases, with 9 bases between them. Germline V gene data show CDR1 as SGHTA and CDR2 as FQGNSA. CDR3 loop: CASSLRRMYEQYF. The CDR3 bases are TGTGCCAGCAGCTTAAGGAGGATGTACGAGCAGTACTTC.

This clonotype appeared many times. The V call is TRBV7-2, the J call TRBJ2-2; D is ambiguous. Trimming pared 4 bases from V and 2 bases from J, leaving 11 bases between. This CDR3 has 15 amino acids. Germline CDR1 and CDR2: SGHTA and FQGNSA. The CDR3 bases are TGTGCCAGCAGCTCCCGATTGACCAACACCGGGGAGCTGTTTTTT. Translation: CASSSRLTNTGELFF.

This clonotype has at least ten counts. This chain links TRBV7-2 with TRBJ2-1; 15 bases are shared with TRBD2. V lost 1 base and J lost 6; bases outside the gene matches: 7. The germline V gene encodes CDR1 SGHTA and CDR2 FQGNSA. The CDR3 length is 18 residues. The CDR3, as DNA: TGTGCCAGCAGCTTAGGGGGACCGGGACTAGCGGGAGGCAATGAGCAGTTCTTC. Its translation: CASSLGGPGLAGGNEQFF.